The 18 T cell receptor beta chains in this list originate from one sample, sequenced in a study of low-dose radiotherapy and immunotherapy resistance in tumors. First-strand cDNA used TRAV- and TRBV-specific primers, covering alpha and beta chains. A constant-region primer paired with the V-primer adapter amplified TCRs over approximately 18 PCR cycles. TCRdb ran MiXCR on the reads and lists one entry per CDR3 protein. The table includes 65,000 to 90,000 distinct CDR3 sequences, approximately 20% detected once. Time point indicated: before trial treatment. The starting material was PBMCs, obtained before treatment. Receptor source: a male donor with prostate cancer.

On this clonotype: A far larger clone is one nucleotide away, so this likely arose from a read error. This chain uses TRBV28 with TRBJ2-5; D remains ambiguous. CDR3 length: 12 residues. Germline CDR1 and CDR2: MDHEN and SYDVKM. CDR3 sequence: CTTSDLRQTQYF. The CDR3 bases are TGTACCACCAGTGACCTAAGACAGACCCAGTACTTC.

This clonotype was found many times. The chain combines TRBV20-1 with TRBJ2-5, with 11 bases fitting TRBD2. The CDR3 totals 13 residues. Losses at the gene ends were 8 bases for V and 3 bases for J; bases not matched to a gene: 5. Germline V lookup: CDR1 DFQATT, CDR2 SNEGSKA (reference sequence). In nucleotides, the CDR3 is TGCAGTACCTTACTAGCGGGGGAAGAGACCCAGTACTTC. Protein: CSTLLAGEETQYF.

Concerning this clonotype: A read error is the likely source, as a far larger clone sits one nucleotide away. The chain joins TRBV29-1 to TRBJ2-7; TRBD1 agrees at 9 bases. There are 14 residues in the CDR3. V was clipped by 7 bases and J by 7 bases; unmatched bases: 14. Per the germline V gene, CDR1 is SQVTM and CDR2 is ANQGSEA. The chain's CDR3 is CSGKGQGSFNEQYF. In DNA, the CDR3 is TGCAGCGGGAAAGGACAGGGGTCTTTCAATGAGCAGTACTTC.

Turning to this clonotype: This clone may be a read error of a much larger clone one base away. The chain links TRBV19 to TRBJ2-1, with D perhaps given as TRBD1 or TRBD2 (5 bases each). Germline loops: CDR1 LNHDA, CDR2 SQIVND (reference sequence). The CDR3 has 16 residues. The CDR3 DNA is TGTGTCTGCTCCCTGATTGGGACGGTTATCTACAATGAGCAGTTCTTC. This gives the protein CVCSLIGTVIYNEQFF.

The V gene is TRBV3-1, the J gene TRBJ2-7; TRBD2 agrees at 11 bases. CDR1 and CDR2 (germline): LGHDT, YNNKEL (reference sequence). CDR3 length: 19 amino acids. Losses at the gene ends were 0 bases for V and 0 bases for J; bases not matched to a gene: 10. As DNA, the CDR3 is TGTGCCAGCAGCCAAGATGCGCTAGCGGGGGGAATTAGCTCCTACGAGCAGTACTTC. It is translated as CASSQDALAGGISSYEQYF.

The table lists this clonotype with many counts. CDR3 loop: CASSRPGQGAYEQYF. The CDR3 DNA is TGTGCCAGCAGTCGCCCCGGGCAGGGGGCCTACGAGCAGTACTTC. The chain employs TRBV28 and TRBJ2-7; 7 bases agree with TRBD1. CDR3 size: 15 residues. The junction had 9 bases not matched to a gene; V was cut back by 5 bases and J by 2 bases. Per germline, CDR1 MDHEN and CDR2 SYDVKM.

This clonotype was seen many times. The CDR3 is CASSFLTGNTEAFF. The CDR3 bases are TGTGCCAGCAGTTTTCTTACAGGGAACACTGAAGCTTTCTTT. The J gene is TRBJ1-1, the V gene TRBV28, with D maybe TRBD1 (5 bases). The germline gives CDR1 MDHEN, CDR2 SYDVKM. V was pared by 3 bases and J by 1 base, with 9 bases between. The CDR3 totals 14 residues.

This clonotype was observed a handful of times. An end of the junction differs from the germline gene, which may be a read error. V usage is TRBV7-7 and J usage is TRBJ2-1, with 7 bases identical to TRBD2. The CDR3 spans 14 residues. The germline V gene has CDR1 SSHAT and CDR2 FNYEAQ (reference sequence). In nucleotides, the CDR3 is TGTGCTAGCAGCTTAGCCGCGGGGGACAATGAGCAGTTCTTC. It translates to CASSLAAGDNEQFF.

This clonotype was counted ten times or more. This chain joins TRBV20-1 and TRBJ1-5, with 9 bases lining up with TRBD1. CDR1 and CDR2 from the germline V gene are DFQATT and SNEGSKA (reference sequence). The CDR3 spans 14 residues. V shed 3 bases and J 7 bases; nucleotides not matched to a gene: 7. CDR3 amino acids: CSASPGQGVQPQHF. DNA for the CDR3: TGCAGTGCTAGCCCGGGACAGGGTGTACAGCCCCAGCATTTT.

This clonotype was seen at least ten times. The chain couples TRBV6-2 or TRBV6-3 to TRBJ1-6; D may be TRBD1 (6 bases). CDR1 is MNHEY and CDR2 is SVGEGT in the germline V gene. The CDR3 sequence is 14 residues long. V was shortened by 6 bases and J by 7 bases, with 13 bases between the two germline ends. CDR3 DNA sequence: TGTGCCAGCAGACTCAGGGGCCGGAATTCACCCCTCCACTTT. It translates to CASRLRGRNSPLHF.

Points on this clonotype: A far larger clone is one base from this, pointing to a likely read error. The chain combines TRBV5-1 with TRBJ1-2; no clear D. The germline CDR1 and CDR2 sequences are SGHRS and YFSETQ. The CDR3 length is 12 residues. The CDR3 DNA sequence: TGTGCCAACATACCGTTTAGCCGCGGCTACACCTTC. Translation gives CANIPFSRGYTF.

There are many counts of this clonotype. This chain links TRBV28 with TRBJ2-3, with 9 bases matching TRBD1. This CDR3 has 15 amino acids. Per the germline V gene, CDR1 is MDHEN and CDR2 is SYDVKM. The trim removed 6 bases at V and 5 bases at J, leaving 9 bases unmatched. This CDR3 reads CASSTTGTGIDTQYF. The CDR3 nucleotides are TGTGCCAGCAGCACCACCGGGACAGGGATAGATACGCAGTATTTT.

The chain employs TRBV19 and TRBJ2-3; tentative D call: TRBD1 (5 bases). CDR1 and CDR2 from the germline V gene are LNHDA and SQIVND (reference sequence). CDR3 length: 14 amino acids. The V and J ends lost 3 bases and 5 bases respectively, with 12 bases between them. The CDR3 here is CASSIRQGGDTQYF. The DNA for the CDR3 is TGTGCCAGTAGTATCAGGCAGGGTGGAGATACGCAGTATTTT.

This clonotype has a count of ten or more. This chain connects TRBV11-2 to TRBJ2-1, with D possibly matching TRBD2 (6 bases). Deletions cut 1 base from V and 6 bases from J, with 13 bases between. This CDR3 comprises 15 residues. CDR1 is SGHAT and CDR2 is FQNNGV in the germline V gene. The CDR3 loop is CASSLVPGVGNEQFF. Written as DNA, the CDR3 is TGTGCCAGCAGCTTAGTTCCGGGAGTAGGCAATGAGCAGTTCTTC.

This clonotype appeared a few times. The gene calls are TRBV3-1 and TRBJ1-6; D gene unclear. The CDR3 totals 16 residues. The V end was cut by 0 bases, the J end by 9 bases, with 15 bases between. Germline V gene lookup returns CDR1 LGHDT and CDR2 YNNKEL (reference sequence). The CDR3, as DNA: TGTGCCAGCAGCCAAGATAGACCGGAAGGGTTTTCACCCCTCCACTTT. It codes for CASSQDRPEGFSPLHF.

The table lists this clonotype with many counts. This chain joins TRBV20-1 and TRBJ2-1; the match to TRBD2 covers 10 bases. This CDR3 has 19 amino acids. Trimming at V came to 0 bases and at J to 7 bases, leaving 18 bases not matched to a gene. Germline CDR1 is DFQATT and CDR2 is SNEGSKA (reference sequence). CDR3 protein: CSARDFAGRSGRTGNEQFF. The CDR3 DNA sequence: TGCAGTGCTAGAGATTTTGCGGGTCGTAGCGGGAGGACCGGTAATGAGCAGTTCTTC.

At least ten counts were recorded for this clonotype. This chain uses TRBV24-1 with TRBJ1-5, with 9 bases lining up with TRBD1. The length of the CDR3 is 14 residues. After removal of 7 bases from V and 4 bases from J, the junction contained 4 bases not matched to a gene. The germline gives CDR1 KGHDR, CDR2 SFDVKD. CDR3 nucleotides: TGTGCCACCAGCCCACAGGGGGCGAATCAGCCCCAGCATTTT. Translation gives CATSPQGANQPQHF.

The sample holds many counts of this clonotype. V is TRBV10-3 and J is TRBJ1-2; no clear D. The V end was cut by 7 bases, the J end by 8 bases, with 11 bases between. Per germline, CDR1 ENHRY and CDR2 SYGVKD. CDR3 size: 11 residues. The DNA for the CDR3 is TGTGCCATCACCCAAGGAGGGGGCTACACCTTC. As protein: CAITQGGGYTF.